One sample yielded the 18 T cell receptor beta chains listed below, sequenced in a study. TCRdb analysed the RT-PCR reads with MiXCR anew, one entry per CDR3 protein. The sample yields about 680,000 distinct CDR3 sequences, approximately 15% seen once. Sample: memory CD4+ T cells from blood. All receptors come from a female donor in good health, serving as a healthy control.

A few counts support this clonotype. The chain couples TRBV7-2 to TRBJ2-2; TRBD2 aligns across 8 bases. CDR1 SGHTA and CDR2 FQGNSA come from the germline V gene. V was pared by 2 bases and J by 6 bases, with 8 bases of the junction left unmatched. CDR3 size: 16 residues. CDR3 in amino acids: CASSLHGRAIAGELFF. Written as DNA, the CDR3 is TGTGCCAGCAGCTTACACGGGAGGGCCATCGCCGGGGAGCTGTTTTTT.

This clonotype was observed at least ten times. The chain carries TRBV5-1 and TRBJ1-6, with a possible D match to TRBD1 (5 bases). Germline CDR1 reads SGHRS; CDR2 reads YFSETQ. This CDR3 is built from 13 residues. The germline V and J ends were trimmed by 0 bases and 10 bases, with 8 bases remaining between them. CDR3 residues: CASSLAGLSPLHF. In nucleotides, the CDR3 is TGCGCCAGCAGCTTGGCAGGGCTCTCACCCCTCCACTTT. Looking up the rest from reference TRBV5-1 and TRBJ1-6 gives the full variable domain: KAGVTQTPRYLIKTRGQQVTLSCSPISGHRSVSWYQQTPGQGLQFLFEYFSETQRNKGNFPGRFSGRQFSNSRSEMNVSTLELGDSALYLCASSLAGLSPLHFGNGTRLTVT.

This clonotype has a handful of counts. J is TRBJ2-1 and V is TRBV27, with D tentatively TRBD1 or TRBD2 (5 bases each). The CDR3 covers 17 residues. Deletions cut 6 bases from V and 5 bases from J, with 23 bases between. Germline-derived CDR1 and CDR2 are MNHEY and SMNVEV (reference sequence). This chain's CDR3 is CASSPTMWGSGNNEQFF. The CDR3 DNA sequence: TGTGCCAGCAGCCCTACGATGTGGGGGAGCGGAAACAATGAGCAGTTCTTC.

This clonotype was detected only a few times. V is TRBV7-2 and J is TRBJ1-6, with D hard to call. Germline CDR1 SGHTA, CDR2 FQGNSA. Trimming shortened V by 5 bases and J by 13 bases, and 12 bases separated the two germline ends. CDR3 length equals 12 residues. DNA of the CDR3: TGTGCCAGCAGCAACCCACATATGCCCCTCCACTTT. It is translated as CASSNPHMPLHF.

The CDR3 region has the DNA TGTGCCAGCAGCCGAACCGGGACCCTACCTGAAGCTTTCTTT. Translation: CASSRTGTLPEAFF. The gene calls are TRBV5-5 and TRBJ1-1; the D gene is possibly TRBD1 (5 bases). Germline loops: CDR1 SGHKS, CDR2 YYEKEE (reference sequence). CDR3 length: 14 amino acids. V lost 4 bases, J lost 6 bases, and 16 bases lay in between.

The chain uses TRBV5-1 and TRBJ2-1; D is possibly TRBD1 or TRBD2 (5 bases each). The CDR3 has 15 residues. Germline V lookup: CDR1 SGHRS, CDR2 YFSETQ. The germline V and J ends were trimmed by 4 bases and 7 bases, with 18 bases remaining between them. CDR3 sequence (DNA): TGCGCCAGCAGCGCGGCAGCACGGGGCGGGAATGAGCAGTTCTTC. As protein: CASSAAARGGNEQFF.

The rearrangement uses TRBV6-5 and TRBJ2-4; TRBD1 aligns across 10 bases. CDR3 length: 19 residues. In germline, CDR1 is MNHEY, CDR2 SVGAGI. After removal of 0 bases from V and 0 bases from J, the junction contained 8 bases not matched to a gene. CDR3 sequence reads: CASSYSSGTGEVAKNIQYF. CDR3 sequence (DNA): TGTGCCAGCAGTTACTCGTCCGGGACAGGGGAAGTAGCCAAAAACATTCAGTACTTC.

The sample holds a few counts of this clonotype. CDR3 loop: CASSSSESRSYNEQFF. The CDR3 region has the DNA TGTGCCAGCAGCTCCTCGGAGTCACGATCCTACAATGAGCAGTTCTTC. The rearrangement links TRBV28 to TRBJ2-1; no clear D gene. The CDR3 covers 16 residues. Germline CDR1 MDHEN, CDR2 SYDVKM. Trimming pared 6 bases from V and 1 base from J, leaving 16 bases between. The full variable domain, completed using reference TRBV28 and TRBJ2-1, is DVKVTQSSRYLVKRTGEKVFLECVQDMDHENMFWYRQDPGLGLRLIYFSYDVKMKEKGDIPEGYSVSREKKERFSLILESASTNQTSMYLCASSSSESRSYNEQFFGPGTRLTVL.

This clonotype was observed many times. The chain couples TRBV10-3 to TRBJ1-3; the D is unclear. V was clipped by 0 bases and J by 0 bases, with 6 bases between them. Germline V gene sequence: CDR1 ENHRY, CDR2 SYGVKD. The CDR3 has 15 residues. The CDR3 sequence: CAISESGISGNTIYF. CDR3 DNA: TGTGCCATCAGTGAGTCGGGAATCTCTGGAAACACCATATATTTT.

Points on this clonotype: The junction and the germline gene differ at one end; a read error may be behind it. The gene calls are TRBV5-1 and TRBJ2-1; D is uncertain. Germline V gene data show CDR1 as SGHRS and CDR2 as YFSETQ. The CDR3 consists of 11 residues. The CDR3, as DNA: TGTGCCAGCAGCCCAAACCATAAGTGGTTCTTC. The encoded protein is CASSPNHKWFF. Full variable domain (remainder filled in from reference TRBV5-1 and TRBJ2-1): KAGVTQTPRYLIKTRGQQVTLSCSPISGHRSVSWYQQTPGQGLQFLFEYFSETQRNKGNFPGRFSGRQFSNSRSEMNVSTLELGDSALYLCASSPNHKWFFGPGTRLTVL.

V and J are TRBV5-1 and TRBJ2-1; 7 positions agree with TRBD1. This CDR3 is 15 amino acids long. The J segment lost 5 bases and the V segment lost 3 bases, leaving 8 bases of the junction unmatched. Germline lookup yields CDR1 SGHRS and CDR2 YFSETQ. CDR3 sequence: CASSSNSGTDNEQFF. The DNA for the CDR3 is TGCGCCAGCAGCTCCAATTCCGGGACAGACAATGAGCAGTTCTTC.

This clonotype was counted only a few times. The chain recombines TRBV20-1 with TRBJ1-5, with D unclear. The CDR3 spans 15 residues. Trimming took off 6 bases at V and 0 bases at J, with 15 bases between the two ends. Looked up from germline, CDR1 is DFQATT and CDR2 is SNEGSKA (reference sequence). The CDR3 region is CSAGSWIGSNQPQHF. The CDR3 DNA follows: TGCAGTGCCGGGAGTTGGATTGGTAGCAATCAGCCCCAGCATTTT.

Many counts were recorded for this clonotype. The V and J genes are TRBV27 and TRBJ2-3; 8 positions match TRBD2. V lost 5 bases and J lost 10; bases outside the gene matches: 8. There are 13 residues in the CDR3. Germline V gene data show CDR1 as MNHEY and CDR2 as SMNVEV (reference sequence). The CDR3: CASSREGGLAQYF. CDR3 sequence (DNA): TGTGCCAGCAGTCGGGAGGGGGGGCTGGCGCAGTATTTT.

This clonotype was recorded many times. The chain joins TRBV5-1 to TRBJ2-5; possibly TRBD1 for D (6 bases). This CDR3 region has 16 residues. Germline lookup yields CDR1 SGHRS and CDR2 YFSETQ. V lost 1 base and J lost 2, with 15 bases in between. The CDR3 spells CASSLMAGQGQETQYF. CDR3 coding DNA: TGCGCCAGCAGCTTGATGGCAGGGCAGGGGCAAGAGACCCAGTACTTC. Filled out from reference TRBV5-1 and TRBJ2-5, the complete variable domain reads KAGVTQTPRYLIKTRGQQVTLSCSPISGHRSVSWYQQTPGQGLQFLFEYFSETQRNKGNFPGRFSGRQFSNSRSEMNVSTLELGDSALYLCASSLMAGQGQETQYFGPGTRLLVL.

This clonotype has ten or more counts. The chain joins TRBV27 to TRBJ1-5; D remains unclear. CDR1 and CDR2 from the germline V gene are MNHEY and SMNVEV (reference sequence). V lost 5 bases, J lost 0 bases, and 11 bases lay in between. This CDR3 is 15 amino acids long. The CDR3 here is CASSTDGVSNQPQHF. The CDR3 region has the DNA TGTGCCAGCAGTACGGACGGAGTTAGCAATCAGCCCCAGCATTTT.

J is TRBJ2-3 and V is TRBV27; 7 nucleotides agree with TRBD2. The germline gives CDR1 MNHEY, CDR2 SMNVEV (reference sequence). This CDR3 has 15 residues. Losses at the gene ends were 5 bases for V and 3 bases for J; bases not matched to a gene: 8. The CDR3: CASSGIAGWTDTQYF. The CDR3, as DNA: TGTGCCAGCAGTGGGATAGCGGGTTGGACAGATACGCAGTATTTT.

The chain has TRBV20-1 and TRBJ2-7; no clear D. V lost 3 bases to trimming and J lost 6 bases, with 9 bases between them. Germline-derived CDR1 and CDR2 are DFQATT and SNEGSKA (reference sequence). The length of the CDR3 is 11 residues. CDR3 region: CSASDWAEQYF. The CDR3 nucleotides read TGCAGTGCTAGTGATTGGGCCGAGCAGTACTTC.

The chain joins TRBV20-1 to TRBJ2-1; 10 positions agree with TRBD2. Germline values: CDR1 DFQATT, CDR2 SNEGSKA (reference sequence). The CDR3 loop spans 14 amino acids. The CDR3 spells CSTTSGTSVSEQFF. The CDR3 DNA reads TGCAGCACTACCTCCGGGACTAGCGTGAGTGAGCAGTTCTTC.